This entry is about one T cell receptor beta chain. Original handling: How many nucleated cells were present was estimated from reference gene primer amplification. Produced via immunoSEQ multiplex PCR; TCRdb's table is partial and in-frame only. V and J calls and clone size are copied from that table; D and trimming were computed from the DNA. Altogether 50,000 to 75,000 clones are present, about 90% being singletons, with the ten largest covering more than 4.5%. The CDR3 extends over 11 amino acids. Germline lookup yields CDR1 GTSNPN and CDR2 SVGIG (reference sequence). Deletions cut 5 bases from V and 5 bases from J, with 7 bases between. This sample stems from a study of blood T cell repertoires in COVID-19. Looking at the study overall: Both acute and convalescent COVID-19 samples were obtained from the United States, Italy and Spain. T cells, B-cell-depleted T cells, or PBMCs supplied cDNA or gDNA.

The receptor was derived from a man older than 75 in a cohort sampled during active COVID-19. This chain connects TRBV30 to TRBJ1-3; D uncertain. The material sequenced was peripheral blood. The CDR3 here is CAWGVRNTIYF. As DNA, the CDR3 is TGTGCCTGGGGCGTCCGAAACACCATATATTTT.